Below, 4 T cell receptor beta chains from the same sample are listed, as sequenced in a study of cytomegalovirus exposure and HLA in healthy donors. The primer mix had 60 Vbeta and 13 Jbeta primers. TCRdb's copy holds only in-frame clones and misses some; the assay was immunoSEQ multiplex PCR. This table has more than 95,000 clones, roughly 83% appearing once. Sequencing was performed on PBMCs. These receptors were taken from a man aged 25 to 40 in good health and CMV-seropositive.

The gene calls are TRBV7-9 and TRBJ2-5; 8 nucleotides align to TRBD1. Per germline, CDR1 SEHNR and CDR2 FQNEAQ (reference sequence). The J segment lost 4 bases and the V segment lost 7 bases, leaving 2 bases of the junction unmatched. The length of the CDR3 is 12 residues. Written as DNA, the CDR3 is TGTGCCAGCATTCAGGGGGCAGAGACCCAGTACTTC. Translating it yields CASIQGAETQYF.

V and J are TRBV6-5 and TRBJ1-1; maybe TRBD1 (5 bases). The V and J ends lost 7 bases and 0 bases respectively, with 9 bases between them. The CDR3 has 13 amino acids. Per germline, CDR1 MNHEY and CDR2 SVGAGI. The CDR3 spells CASTRQLNTEAFF. The CDR3 DNA reads as TGTGCCAGCACCCGACAGTTGAACACTGAAGCTTTCTTT.

J is TRBJ2-7 and V is TRBV7-3, with TRBD1 matching 7 bases. This CDR3 has 13 residues. CDR1 and CDR2 (germline): SGHTA, FQGTGA. The ends lost 5 bases at V and 2 bases at J; junction bases unmatched: 3. CDR3 loop: CASSRDSTYEQYF. The CDR3 bases are TGTGCCAGCAGCCGGGACAGTACCTACGAGCAGTACTTC.

This clone has just a few counts. The rearrangement uses TRBV9 and TRBJ2-1; 11 bases are a match to TRBD2. The CDR3 length is 15 residues. V was pared by 4 bases and J by 10 bases, with 10 bases of the junction left unmatched. CDR1 and CDR2 from the germline V gene are SGDLS and YYNGEE. The CDR3 sequence is CASSSPGASGGEQFF. The CDR3 DNA reads TGTGCCAGCAGCTCCCCCGGTGCTAGCGGGGGGGAGCAGTTCTTC.